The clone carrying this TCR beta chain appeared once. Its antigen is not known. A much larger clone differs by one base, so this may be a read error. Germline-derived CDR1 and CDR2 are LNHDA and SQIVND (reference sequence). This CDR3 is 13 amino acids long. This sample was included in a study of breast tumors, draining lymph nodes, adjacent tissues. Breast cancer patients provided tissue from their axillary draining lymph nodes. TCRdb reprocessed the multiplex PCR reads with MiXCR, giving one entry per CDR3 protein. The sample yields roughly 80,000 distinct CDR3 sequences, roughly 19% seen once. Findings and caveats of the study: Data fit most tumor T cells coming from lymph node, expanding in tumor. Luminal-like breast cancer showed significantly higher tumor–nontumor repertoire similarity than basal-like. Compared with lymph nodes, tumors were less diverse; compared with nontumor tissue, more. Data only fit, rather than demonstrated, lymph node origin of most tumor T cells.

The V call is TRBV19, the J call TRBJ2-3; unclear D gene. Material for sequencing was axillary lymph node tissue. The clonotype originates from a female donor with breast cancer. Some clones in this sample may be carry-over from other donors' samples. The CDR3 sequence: CAGSMGNTDTQYF. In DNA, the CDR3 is TGTGCCGGTAGTATGGGAAACACAGATACGCAGTATTTT.